This is a list of T cell receptor beta chains from one sample in a study of early T cells in non-severe SARS-CoV-2 infection. TCRdb used MiXCR to reprocess the 5' RACE reads, holding one entry per CDR3 protein. The sample yields 35,000 to 45,000 distinct CDR3 sequences, approximately 5.9% seen once. The sample in question was whole blood, obtained at baseline. The origin of the receptors is an adult who was a healthcare worker with PCR-confirmed SARS-CoV-2 infection or an uninfected control (not recorded which). Each CDR3 is given with its conserved first and last residue. The D gene is left open where the match is weak. The size of a clone is reported for some rows only, either as once, few or many, or as a class for expanded clones.

d_gene: NA; abundance: few; v_gene: TRBV12-3/TRBV12-4; j_gene: TRBJ2-3; CDR3aa: CASSLWQGGADTQYF; CDR3nt: TGTGCCAGCAGTTTGTGGCAGGGTGGGGCAGATACGCAGTATTTT
d_gene: NA; abundance: NA; v_gene: TRBV20-1; j_gene: TRBJ1-6; CDR3aa: CSAGGVDYNSPLHF; CDR3nt: TGCAGTGCTGGGGGGGTCGATTATAATTCACCCCTCCACTTT
d_gene: NA; abundance: NA; v_gene: TRBV6-6; j_gene: TRBJ1-4; CDR3aa: CASSYSTGQSGEKLFF; CDR3nt: TGTGCCAGCAGTTACTCAACGGGGCAATCAGGGGAAAAACTGTTTTTT
d_gene: NA; abundance: many; v_gene: TRBV20-1; j_gene: TRBJ1-1; CDR3aa: CSAPFIDTEAFF; CDR3nt: TGCAGTGCTCCTTTTATCGACACTGAAGCTTTCTTT
d_gene: NA; abundance: once; v_gene: TRBV5-1; j_gene: TRBJ2-5; CDR3aa: CASSFNPQETQYF; CDR3nt: TGCGCCAGCAGCTTTAACCCACAAGAGACCCAGTACTTC
d_gene: NA; abundance: few; v_gene: TRBV4-3; j_gene: TRBJ2-3; CDR3aa: CASSQDLGAPHTDTQYF; CDR3nt: TGCGCCAGCAGCCAAGATCTGGGAGCCCCTCACACAGATACGCAGTATTTT
d_gene: NA; abundance: many; v_gene: TRBV7-2; j_gene: TRBJ1-5; CDR3aa: CASSPDGLVRNQPQHF; CDR3nt: TGTGCCAGCAGCCCTGACGGCTTGGTTCGCAATCAGCCCCAGCATTTT
d_gene: NA; abundance: NA; v_gene: TRBV20-1; j_gene: TRBJ2-7; CDR3aa: CSARGVQGSYEQYF; CDR3nt: TGCAGTGCTAGAGGGGTCCAGGGCTCCTACGAGCAGTACTTC
d_gene: TRBD1; abundance: many; v_gene: TRBV20-1; j_gene: TRBJ1-1; CDR3aa: CSAPGQGWSEAFF; CDR3nt: TGCAGTGCTCCGGGACAGGGGTGGTCTGAAGCTTTCTTT
d_gene: TRBD2; abundance: NA; v_gene: TRBV29-1; j_gene: TRBJ2-5; CDR3aa: CSLSLAGGEQETQYF; CDR3nt: TGCAGCCTCTCCCTAGCGGGGGGAGAGCAAGAGACCCAGTACTTC
d_gene: NA; abundance: many; v_gene: TRBV28; j_gene: TRBJ2-7; CDR3aa: CAATGGDEQYF; CDR3nt: TGTGCCGCTACAGGGGGGGACGAGCAGTACTTC
d_gene: NA; abundance: NA; v_gene: TRBV7-9; j_gene: TRBJ2-7; CDR3aa: CASSPRVAHTYEQYF; CDR3nt: TGTGCCAGCAGCCCCCGGGTAGCACACACCTACGAGCAGTACTTC
d_gene: NA; abundance: many; v_gene: TRBV12-3/TRBV12-4; j_gene: TRBJ1-2; CDR3aa: CASSLLLDGNYGYTF; CDR3nt: TGTGCCAGCAGCCTACTATTGGACGGAAACTATGGCTACACCTTC
d_gene: NA; abundance: few; v_gene: TRBV12-3/TRBV12-4; j_gene: TRBJ1-1; CDR3aa: CASSFGYVTEAFF; CDR3nt: TGTGCCAGCAGTTTCGGTTACGTCACTGAAGCTTTCTTT
d_gene: TRBD1; abundance: many; v_gene: TRBV15; j_gene: TRBJ1-1; CDR3aa: CATIQGIGGGTTEAFF; CDR3nt: TGTGCCACAATACAGGGGATAGGTGGTGGGACAACTGAAGCTTTCTTT
d_gene: NA; abundance: many; v_gene: TRBV29-1; j_gene: TRBJ2-7; CDR3aa: CSVVGGSSYEQYF; CDR3nt: TGCAGCGTTGTAGGAGGGAGCTCCTACGAGCAGTACTTC
d_gene: NA; abundance: few; v_gene: TRBV24-1; j_gene: TRBJ1-1; CDR3aa: CATSDMGVGEAFF; CDR3nt: TGTGCCACCAGTGATATGGGGGTTGGTGAAGCTTTCTTT
d_gene: TRBD1; abundance: few; v_gene: TRBV2; j_gene: TRBJ1-1; CDR3aa: CASSKGQGKIEAFF; CDR3nt: TGTGCCAGCAGCAAAGGACAGGGGAAAATTGAAGCTTTCTTT
d_gene: TRBD2; abundance: NA; v_gene: TRBV6-6; j_gene: TRBJ2-3; CDR3aa: CASSGSGASRTQYF; CDR3nt: TGTGCCAGCAGCGGTAGCGGGGCCTCCCGTACGCAGTATTTT
d_gene: NA; abundance: many; v_gene: TRBV7-2; j_gene: TRBJ1-2; CDR3aa: CASPTGLLAYKGTGYTF; CDR3nt: TGTGCCAGCCCCACTGGACTCCTCGCTTATAAGGGCACTGGCTACACCTTC
d_gene: NA; abundance: many; v_gene: TRBV9; j_gene: TRBJ2-2; CDR3aa: CASSEGDTGELFF; CDR3nt: TGTGCCAGCAGCGAAGGAGACACCGGGGAGCTGTTTTTT
d_gene: NA; abundance: NA; v_gene: TRBV20-1; j_gene: TRBJ2-3; CDR3aa: CSVGGGARRGTDTQYF; CDR3nt: TGCAGTGTCGGCGGGGGCGCGAGGAGGGGCACAGATACGCAGTATTTT
d_gene: TRBD1; abundance: few; v_gene: TRBV20-1; j_gene: TRBJ2-1; CDR3aa: CSAGQGDNEQFF; CDR3nt: TGCAGTGCTGGACAGGGGGACAATGAGCAGTTCTTC
d_gene: NA; abundance: many; v_gene: TRBV28; j_gene: TRBJ2-1; CDR3aa: CASSDPRSYNEQFF; CDR3nt: TGTGCCAGCTCCGATCCCCGGAGTTACAATGAGCAGTTCTTC
d_gene: NA; abundance: NA; v_gene: TRBV12-3/TRBV12-4; j_gene: TRBJ2-1; CDR3aa: CASSFFRDSYNEQFF; CDR3nt: TGTGCCAGCAGTTTTTTTAGGGATTCCTACAATGAGCAGTTCTTC
d_gene: NA; abundance: many; v_gene: TRBV19; j_gene: TRBJ2-1; CDR3aa: CASDTGYNEQFF; CDR3nt: TGTGCCAGTGATACTGGATACAATGAGCAGTTCTTC
d_gene: NA; abundance: many; v_gene: TRBV7-2; j_gene: TRBJ1-1; CDR3aa: CASSFLTVNTEAFF; CDR3nt: TGTGCCAGCAGCTTTCTAACAGTGAACACTGAAGCTTTCTTT